This T cell receptor (beta chain) was recovered during a study of STAT5B mutations in CD4+ large granular lymphocyte leukemia. Buffy coats from healthy blood donors served as controls. Study-wide results and limits: 8/27 top patient clones versus 2/35 control clones were TRBV06-family.

Worth noting for this clone: Antigen: not known.

The survey-level immunoSEQ assay was used. Repertoires were generated with immunoSEQ multiplex PCR, while TCRdb's copy carries only in-frame clones and drops some. The table has nearly 45,000 clones, 86% seen once. Germline loops: CDR1 KGHSH, CDR2 LQKENI. The CDR3 totals 14 residues. V was trimmed by 3 bases and J by 4 bases, leaving 11 bases between them. The specimen sequenced was CD4+ T cells from blood buffy coats. The sequence was obtained from a human donor in good health. This sequence joins TRBV18 and TRBJ2-3; D not resolved. The CDR3, as DNA: TGTGCCAGCTCACCGATAGATGGCCCAGATACGCAGTATTTT. Protein product: CASSPIDGPDTQYF.